Many counts were recorded for the clone carrying this T cell receptor (beta chain). The data originate from a study of human T cells and chemical hapten exposure. Turning to the study itself: From small differences in pooled library volume came most of the variation in per-sample TCR yields.

Time point meaning: patch test 1, 2 weeks after DPC sensitization. The treatment denotes: therapeutic diphenylcyclopropenone sensitization with weekly scalp DPC. Using its own MiXCR run on the RACE reads, TCRdb lists one record per CDR3 protein. The table records about 71,000 distinct CDR3 sequences, about 9.4% of them present only once. Germline V gene data show CDR1 as LGHNA and CDR2 as YSLEER. V was clipped by 0 bases and J by 7 bases, with 16 bases between them. The CDR3 has 15 residues. This material consisted of whole blood, taken in connection with sensitization to the hapten diphenylcyclopropenone (DPC). The TCR comes from a woman in her forties with alopecia areata. Some clones in this sample may be carry-over from other donors' samples. The gene calls are TRBV4-3 and TRBJ2-7; possible D gene TRBD1, 5 bases. The DNA for the CDR3 is TGCGCCAGCAGCCAAGATCGGCCAGGGCTTGGTGAGCAGTACTTC. Encoded protein: CASSQDRPGLGEQYF.